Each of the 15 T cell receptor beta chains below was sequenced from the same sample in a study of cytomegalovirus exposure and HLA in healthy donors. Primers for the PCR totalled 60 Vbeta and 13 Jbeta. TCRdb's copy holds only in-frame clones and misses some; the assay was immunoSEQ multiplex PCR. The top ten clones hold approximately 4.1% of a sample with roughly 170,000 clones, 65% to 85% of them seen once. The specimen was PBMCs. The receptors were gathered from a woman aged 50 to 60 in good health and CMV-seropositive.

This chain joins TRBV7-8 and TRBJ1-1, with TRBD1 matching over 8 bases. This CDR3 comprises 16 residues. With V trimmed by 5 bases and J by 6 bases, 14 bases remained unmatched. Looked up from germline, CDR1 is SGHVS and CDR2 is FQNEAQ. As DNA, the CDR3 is TGTGCCAGCAGCGCCCGACAGGGGAGGGGCGTCCCTGAAGCTTTCTTT. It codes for CASSARQGRGVPEAFF.

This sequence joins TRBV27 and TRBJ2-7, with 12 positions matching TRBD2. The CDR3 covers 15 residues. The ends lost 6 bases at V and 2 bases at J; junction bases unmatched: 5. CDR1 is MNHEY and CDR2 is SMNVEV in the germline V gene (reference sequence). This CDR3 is CASREGLAGTYEQYF. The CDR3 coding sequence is TGTGCCAGCAGAGAAGGACTAGCGGGGACCTACGAGCAGTACTTC.

The CDR3 spells CASSYPLAGGPHEQYF. The CDR3, as DNA: TGTGCCAGCAGTTACCCGCTAGCGGGAGGGCCCCACGAGCAGTACTTC. The chain is built from TRBV6-5 and TRBJ2-7; 12 nucleotides match TRBD2. The CDR3 contains 16 residues. V lost 2 bases, J lost 5 bases, and 7 bases stayed unmatched. CDR1 and CDR2 (germline): MNHEY, SVGAGI.

The CDR3 is CASSSQTGNPQDTQYF. In nucleotides, the CDR3 is TGTGCCAGCAGCTCCCAGACCGGGAATCCGCAGGATACGCAGTATTTT. This chain connects TRBV9 to TRBJ2-3; tentative D call: TRBD2 (5 bases). CDR1 and CDR2 (germline): SGDLS, YYNGEE. Trimming removed 4 bases at V and 6 bases at J, with 21 bases between. The CDR3 sequence is 16 residues long.

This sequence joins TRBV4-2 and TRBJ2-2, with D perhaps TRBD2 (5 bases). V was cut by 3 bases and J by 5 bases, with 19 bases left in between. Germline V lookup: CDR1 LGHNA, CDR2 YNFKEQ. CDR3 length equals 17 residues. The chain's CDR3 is CASSQGKGPAVTGELFF. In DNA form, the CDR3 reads TGTGCCAGCAGCCAGGGAAAAGGACCAGCGGTTACCGGGGAGCTGTTTTTT.

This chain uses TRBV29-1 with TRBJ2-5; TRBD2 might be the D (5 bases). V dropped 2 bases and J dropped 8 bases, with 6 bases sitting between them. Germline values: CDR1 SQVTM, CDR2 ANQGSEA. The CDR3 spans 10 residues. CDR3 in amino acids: CSVESGTQYF. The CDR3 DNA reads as TGCAGCGTTGAATCGGGAACCCAGTACTTC.

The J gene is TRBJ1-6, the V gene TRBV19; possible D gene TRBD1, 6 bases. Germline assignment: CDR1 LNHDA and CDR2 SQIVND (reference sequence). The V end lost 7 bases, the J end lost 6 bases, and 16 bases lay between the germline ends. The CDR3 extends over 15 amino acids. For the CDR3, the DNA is TGTGCCAGTACCCCGGGGGGCAGAGCTAATTCACCCCTCCACTTT. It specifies CASTPGGRANSPLHF.

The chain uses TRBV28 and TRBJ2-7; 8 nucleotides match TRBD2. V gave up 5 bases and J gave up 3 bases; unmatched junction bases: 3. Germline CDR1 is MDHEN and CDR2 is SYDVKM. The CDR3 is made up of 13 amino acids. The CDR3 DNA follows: TGTGCCAGCAGTCCAACTAGCGGCTACGAGCAGTACTTC. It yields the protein CASSPTSGYEQYF.

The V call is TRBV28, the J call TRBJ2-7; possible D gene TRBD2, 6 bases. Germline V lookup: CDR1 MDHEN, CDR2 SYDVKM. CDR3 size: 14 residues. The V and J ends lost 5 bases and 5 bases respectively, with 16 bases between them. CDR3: CASSGGTGRDEQYF. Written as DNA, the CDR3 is TGTGCCAGCAGTGGAGGGACGGGGCGGGACGAGCAGTACTTC.

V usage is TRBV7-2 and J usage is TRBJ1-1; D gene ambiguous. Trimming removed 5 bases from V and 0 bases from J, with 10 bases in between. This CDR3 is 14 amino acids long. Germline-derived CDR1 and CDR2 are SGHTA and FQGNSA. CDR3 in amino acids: CASSPESLNTEAFF. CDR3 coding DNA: TGTGCCAGCAGCCCTGAAAGCTTGAACACTGAAGCTTTCTTT.

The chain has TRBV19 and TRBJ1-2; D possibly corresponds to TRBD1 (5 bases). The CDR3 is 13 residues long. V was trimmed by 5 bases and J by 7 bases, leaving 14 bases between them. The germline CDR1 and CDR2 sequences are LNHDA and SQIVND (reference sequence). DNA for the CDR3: TGTGCCAGTAGTCCCTCAGGGAATGGTGGCTACACCTTC. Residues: CASSPSGNGGYTF.

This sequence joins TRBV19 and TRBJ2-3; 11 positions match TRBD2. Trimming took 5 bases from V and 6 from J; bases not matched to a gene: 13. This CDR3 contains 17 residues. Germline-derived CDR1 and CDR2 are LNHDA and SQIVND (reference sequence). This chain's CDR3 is CASSLRTSGGNSDTQYF. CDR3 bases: TGTGCCAGTAGTCTAAGAACTAGCGGGGGAAATAGTGATACGCAGTATTTT.

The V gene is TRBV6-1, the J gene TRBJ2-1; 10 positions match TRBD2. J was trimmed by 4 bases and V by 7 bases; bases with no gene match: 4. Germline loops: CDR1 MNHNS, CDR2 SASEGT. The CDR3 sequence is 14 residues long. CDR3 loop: CASTVAGGYNEQFF. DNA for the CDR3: TGTGCCAGCACCGTAGCGGGAGGATACAATGAGCAGTTCTTC.

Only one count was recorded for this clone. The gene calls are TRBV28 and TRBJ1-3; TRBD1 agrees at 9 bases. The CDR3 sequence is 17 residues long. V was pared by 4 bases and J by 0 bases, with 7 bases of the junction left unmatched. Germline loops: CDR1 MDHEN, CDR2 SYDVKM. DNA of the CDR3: TGTGCCAGCAGTTCGATCGACAGGGGGTACTCTGGAAACACCATATATTTT. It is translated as CASSSIDRGYSGNTIYF.

Here the CDR3 reads CASSYQGRANYEQYF. DNA for the CDR3: TGTGCCAGCAGCTACCAGGGGAGGGCCAACTACGAGCAGTACTTC. The chain carries TRBV11-2 and TRBJ2-7; perhaps TRBD2 as D (7 bases). This CDR3 is built from 15 residues. The ends were cut back, 4 bases at V and 3 bases at J, with 16 bases in the middle. Germline V gene data show CDR1 as SGHAT and CDR2 as FQNNGV.